Reported below is one T cell receptor (beta chain). Its specificity is not known. The CDR3 consists of 16 residues. V lost 4 bases and J lost 1; bases outside the gene matches: 4. Germline V gene data show CDR1 as KGHSH and CDR2 as LQKENI. This entry is derived from a study of cytomegalovirus exposure and HLA in healthy donors. The wider study: An earlier analysis found fewer than 120 million unique TCR beta sequences from approximately 190 million T cells.

The PCR was carried out with 60 Vbeta primers and 13 Jbeta primers. The protocol was immunoSEQ multiplex PCR, while the TCRdb copy is restricted to in-frame clones and leaves out a portion. The sample records some 150,000 clones, around 81% being singletons. Overall study results and limits: Earlier findings revealed that most TCR beta V segments proved productive either about 87% or about 30% of the time.

The clonotype originates from a woman between 18 and 29 years old in good health and CMV-seropositive. Material: PBMCs. This chain links TRBV18 with TRBJ2-6; 7 bases line up with TRBD1. CDR3 protein: CASSQDRASGANVLTF. The DNA of the CDR3 is TGTGCCAGCTCACAAGACAGGGCGTCTGGGGCCAACGTCCTGACTTTC.